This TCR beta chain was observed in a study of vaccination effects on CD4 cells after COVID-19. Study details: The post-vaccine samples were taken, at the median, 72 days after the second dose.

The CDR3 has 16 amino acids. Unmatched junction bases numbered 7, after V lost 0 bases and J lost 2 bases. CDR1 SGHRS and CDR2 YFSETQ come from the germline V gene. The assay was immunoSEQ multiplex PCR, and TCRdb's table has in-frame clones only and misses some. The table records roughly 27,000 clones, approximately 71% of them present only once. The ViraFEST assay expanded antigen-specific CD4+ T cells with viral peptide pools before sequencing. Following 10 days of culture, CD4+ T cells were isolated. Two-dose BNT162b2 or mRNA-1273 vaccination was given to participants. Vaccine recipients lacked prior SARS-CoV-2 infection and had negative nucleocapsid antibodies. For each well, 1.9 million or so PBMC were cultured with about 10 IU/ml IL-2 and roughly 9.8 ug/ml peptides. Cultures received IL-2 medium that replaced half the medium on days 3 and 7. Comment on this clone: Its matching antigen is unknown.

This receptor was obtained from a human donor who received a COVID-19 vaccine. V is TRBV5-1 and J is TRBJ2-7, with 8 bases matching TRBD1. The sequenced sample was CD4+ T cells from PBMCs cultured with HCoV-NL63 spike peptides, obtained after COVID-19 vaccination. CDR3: CASSLGDRRSTYEQYF. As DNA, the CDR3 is TGCGCCAGCAGCTTGGGGGACAGGCGGAGTACCTACGAGCAGTACTTC.